The rows below give T cell receptor beta chains drawn from one sample of a study of cytomegalovirus exposure and HLA in healthy donors. Some clones are missing from TCRdb's copy, which holds only in-frame ones; the method was immunoSEQ multiplex PCR. The sample has about 130,000 clones; more than 15% are singletons. The specimen sequenced was PBMCs. The receptors originated from a female donor in good health and CMV-seropositive. The CDR3 runs from the conserved cysteine through the conserved F or W. The D gene is left open where the match is weak. Clone size is shown for a subset of rows, as once, few, many or a class of expanded clone.

v_gene	d_gene	abundance	j_gene	CDR3aa	CDR3nt
TRBV7-8	.	.	TRBJ1-2	CASKGGDYGYTF	TGTGCCAGCAAAGGAGGGGACTATGGCTACACCTTC
TRBV11-2	.	few	TRBJ1-1	CASSLDSVYDMNTEAFF	TGTGCCAGCAGCTTAGATTCAGTCTACGACATGAACACTGAAGCTTTCTTT
TRBV10-2	TRBD2	.	TRBJ2-1	CASKEREVRDEQFF	TGCGCCAGCAAAGAGCGGGAGGTTCGCGATGAGCAGTTCTTC
TRBV10-1	.	.	TRBJ2-1	CASSGPGDDEQFF	TGCGCCAGCAGCGGACCGGGAGACGATGAGCAGTTCTTC
TRBV30	.	few	TRBJ1-5	CAWSVGRGQPQHF	TGTGCCTGGAGTGTAGGCCGGGGTCAGCCCCAGCATTTT
TRBV7-2	.	.	TRBJ2-3	CASSSQLYTQYF	TGTGCCAGCAGTTCCCAACTTTATACGCAGTATTTT
TRBV19	TRBD1	.	TRBJ2-7	CASSPRTGENYEQYF	TGTGCCAGTAGTCCCAGGACAGGGGAAAACTACGAGCAGTACTTC
TRBV5-1	TRBD2	.	TRBJ2-5	CASNKASGVGETQYF	TGCGCCAGCAATAAAGCTAGCGGGGTGGGAGAGACCCAGTACTTC
TRBV14	TRBD2	few	TRBJ2-1	CASSQDLLAGNTYNEQFF	TGTGCCAGCAGCCAAGATCTACTAGCGGGGAACACATACAATGAGCAGTTCTTC
TRBV29-1	TRBD2	few	TRBJ2-7	CSVDSGLAGSYEQYF	TGCAGCGTTGATTCTGGACTAGCGGGCTCCTACGAGCAGTACTTC
TRBV5-4	TRBD2	few	TRBJ2-3	CASSLRRETNTDTQYF	TGTGCCAGCAGCTTGCGGCGGGAGACTAACACAGATACGCAGTATTTT
TRBV6-5	TRBD1	few	TRBJ1-2	CASSYAGQSYGYTF	TGTGCCAGCAGTTACGCGGGACAGAGCTATGGCTACACCTTC
TRBV12-5	TRBD2	.	TRBJ2-1	CASGLVLFGRGRAYNEQFF	TGTGCTAGTGGTTTGGTGTTATTTGGACGCGGGAGGGCCTACAATGAGCAGTTCTTC
TRBV2	TRBD1	few	TRBJ1-2	CASTQGQGAYGYTF	TGTGCCAGCACACAAGGGCAGGGGGCTTACGGCTACACCTTC
TRBV10-3	TRBD1	once	TRBJ2-7	CASQRTGNDEQYF	TGTGCCTCCCAACGGACAGGGAACGACGAGCAGTACTTC
TRBV5-6	TRBD1	few	TRBJ1-2	CASSLDPGQNYGYTF	TGTGCCAGCAGCTTGGACCCGGGACAGAACTATGGCTACACCTTC
TRBV5-1	.	.	TRBJ2-5	CASSLYREIGETQYF	TGCGCCAGCAGCTTATACAGGGAAATAGGGGAGACCCAGTACTTC